The 15 T cell receptor beta chains presented below share a single source sample, sequenced in a study of blood T cell repertoires in COVID-19. The table came from immunoSEQ multiplex PCR; TCRdb's copy has only in-frame clones and leaves some out. Among fewer than 200,000 clones listed, almost 80% were seen once. The sequenced material came from PBMCs or T cells enriched from blood (not recorded which). The receptors shown here come from a woman aged 45-60 years who had recovered from COVID-19.

The chain carries TRBV5-1 and TRBJ2-2, with TRBD1 matching 7 bases. The CDR3 loop spans 15 amino acids. Germline trimming cut 4 bases from V and 2 bases from J; bases unmatched to any gene: 5. CDR1 SGHRS and CDR2 YFSETQ come from the germline V gene. As DNA, the CDR3 is TGCGCCAGCAGCCGACAGGGTACTAACACCGGGGAGCTGTTTTTT. Protein sequence: CASSRQGTNTGELFF.

The gene calls are TRBV2 and TRBJ2-5; TRBD2 aligns across 13 bases. The CDR3 loop spans 15 amino acids. Germline values: CDR1 SNHLY, CDR2 FYNNEI. The ends lost 7 bases at V and 7 bases at J; junction bases unmatched: 9. CDR3 loop: CASTKLAGGPGTQYF. The CDR3 nucleotides read TGTGCCAGCACCAAACTAGCGGGAGGGCCAGGGACCCAGTACTTC.

The gene calls are TRBV10-1 and TRBJ1-1; 8 bases are shared with TRBD1. Germline loops: CDR1 WNHNN, CDR2 SYGVQD (reference sequence). V shed 10 bases and J 4 bases; nucleotides not matched to a gene: 8. The CDR3 is 13 amino acids. Here the CDR3 reads CATSGGGSTEAFF. In nucleotides, the CDR3 is TGCGCCACCTCAGGGGGCGGGAGCACTGAAGCTTTCTTT.

This clone was counted once. V usage is TRBV5-1 and J usage is TRBJ1-1, with TRBD1 matching over 7 bases. Trimming at V came to 0 bases and at J to 4 bases, leaving 3 bases not matched to a gene. Germline V lookup: CDR1 SGHRS, CDR2 YFSETQ. The CDR3 length is 14 residues. This chain's CDR3 is CASSLGQGGTEAFF. CDR3 in DNA: TGCGCCAGCAGCTTGGGACAGGGAGGCACTGAAGCTTTCTTT.

The chain recombines TRBV2 with TRBJ2-1; the match to TRBD2 covers 10 bases. There are 21 residues in the CDR3. Per germline, CDR1 SNHLY and CDR2 FYNNEI. The ends lost 6 bases at V and 5 bases at J; junction bases unmatched: 25. The CDR3 coding sequence is TGTGCCAGCAGGGCCCGCCGCCTAGCGGGAGTCAATTTCTCCGGGGACAATGAGCAGTTCTTC. This gives the protein CASRARRLAGVNFSGDNEQFF.

The J gene is TRBJ2-1, the V gene TRBV30; D unclear. V was pared by 2 bases and J by 5 bases, with 16 bases between. The germline gives CDR1 GTSNPN, CDR2 SVGIG (reference sequence). The CDR3 consists of 15 residues. The CDR3 spells CAWSWRRPRNNEQFF. The CDR3 bases are TGTGCCTGGAGTTGGCGGCGCCCCAGAAACAATGAGCAGTTCTTC.

V and J are TRBV5-1 and TRBJ2-2; 7 bases fit TRBD2. Unmatched junction bases numbered 6, after V lost 3 bases and J lost 4 bases. This CDR3 is built from 15 residues. Germline CDR1 and CDR2: SGHRS and YFSETQ. The CDR3 DNA reads as TGCGCCAGCAGCTGGGGGGACTATTTCACCGGGGAGCTGTTTTTT. Encoded protein: CASSWGDYFTGELFF.

The chain is built from TRBV9 and TRBJ2-3; D gene uncertain. V was shortened by 6 bases and J by 2 bases, with 19 bases between the two germline ends. Germline V gene sequence: CDR1 SGDLS, CDR2 YYNGEE. This CDR3 has 16 residues. CDR3 sequence reads: CASTAGLATVTDTQYF. CDR3 nucleotides: TGTGCCAGCACAGCCGGGTTGGCGACCGTCACAGATACGCAGTATTTT.

The gene calls are TRBV12-3 or TRBV12-4 and TRBJ2-3; D gene ambiguous. The CDR3 is 13 residues long. V lost 3 bases and J lost 4, with 8 bases in between. CDR3 loop: CASSFYGSDTQYF. The CDR3 DNA is TGTGCCAGCAGTTTTTACGGGTCAGATACGCAGTATTTT.

J is TRBJ1-2 and V is TRBV27; TRBD1 is a possible D gene (6 bases). The CDR3 runs 16 residues. Trimming removed 6 bases at V and 4 bases at J, with 21 bases between. In germline, CDR1 is MNHEY, CDR2 SMNVEV (reference sequence). CDR3 nucleotides: TGTGCCAGCAGAACCGCTTACGGGGGGGCAGGCTATGGCTACACCTTC. Its protein product is CASRTAYGGAGYGYTF.

This clone was counted once. The V call is TRBV5-6, the J call TRBJ2-2; 12 nucleotides agree with TRBD2. There are 16 residues in the CDR3. Trimming cost V 4 bases and J 6 bases; bases outside gene matches: 7. Germline lookup yields CDR1 SGHDT and CDR2 YYEEEE. DNA for the CDR3: TGTGCCAGCAGCCGTAGACTAGCGGGAGATGCCGGGGAGCTGTTTTTT. Translated: CASSRRLAGDAGELFF.

This clone came up a few times. Written as DNA, the CDR3 is TGTGCCAGCAGCTTAGGTACTAGCGGGAGAGTAAATGAGCAGTTCTTC. It is translated as CASSLGTSGRVNEQFF. The chain links TRBV7-2 to TRBJ2-1; 11 positions match TRBD2. CDR1 and CDR2 from the germline V gene are SGHTA and FQGNSA. The CDR3 totals 16 residues. Losses at the gene ends were 1 base for V and 7 bases for J; bases not matched to a gene: 6. Full variable domain (remainder filled in from reference TRBV7-2 and TRBJ2-1): GAGVSQSPSNKVTEKGKDVELRCDPISGHTALYWYRQSLGQGLEFLIYFQGNSAPDKSGLPSDRFSAERTGGSVSTLTIQRTQQEDSAVYLCASSLGTSGRVNEQFFGPGTRLTVL.

The genes are TRBV5-6 and TRBJ1-4; D may be TRBD1 (6 bases). This CDR3 comprises 13 residues. The germline CDR1 and CDR2 sequences are SGHDT and YYEEEE. V was trimmed by 3 bases and J by 10 bases, leaving 13 bases between them. The CDR3 bases are TGTGCCAGCAGCTACTCAGGGGTAGGAAAACTGTTTTTT. It specifies CASSYSGVGKLFF.

V is TRBV10-1 and J is TRBJ2-1; perhaps TRBD1 as D (6 bases). The germline V gene has CDR1 WNHNN and CDR2 SYGVQD (reference sequence). Trimming stripped 3 bases from V and 7 bases from J, with 16 bases between. The length of the CDR3 is 15 residues. DNA for the CDR3: TGCGCCAGCAGTGATATTCGGGACAAACAGAATGAGCAGTTCTTC. This sequence encodes CASSDIRDKQNEQFF.

The chain has TRBV25-1 and TRBJ2-2; 7 bases line up with TRBD1. Germline V gene data show CDR1 as MGHDK and CDR2 as SYGVNS. J was trimmed by 1 base and V by 1 base; bases with no gene match: 3. The CDR3 loop spans 16 amino acids. The CDR3 protein is CASSESRTGNTGELFF. The CDR3 DNA is TGTGCCAGCAGTGAATCAAGGACAGGGAACACCGGGGAGCTGTTTTTT.